This T cell receptor beta chain was retrieved from a study of identical twins. Study results and limitations: Abundant cord blood beta clonotypes carried fewer insertions; memory repertoires showed none.

Germline V lookup: CDR1 MNHNS, CDR2 SASEGT. This CDR3 region has 14 residues. Trimming took off 4 bases at V and 2 bases at J, with 9 bases between the two ends. This clonotype was recorded many times. Its cognate antigen is unknown. TCRdb re-called the 5' RACE reads through MiXCR, storing one row per CDR3 protein. The table has about 530,000 distinct CDR3 sequences, about 15% seen once. A further study also used this sample, focusing on yellow fever vaccine responses in identical twins.

The sample taken for sequencing was CD4+ T cells sorted from blood. The origin of this receptor is a woman aged 18-29 years in good health. The chain is built from TRBV6-1 and TRBJ1-5; D possibly corresponds to TRBD1 (6 bases). Here the CDR3 DNA reads TGTGCCAGCAGTGTACAGGGAGGCAATCAGCCCCAGCATTTT. Residues: CASSVQGGNQPQHF.